This record concerns one T cell receptor (beta chain) sequence. Antigen specificity is unknown. Germline CDR1 MNHEY, CDR2 SMNVEV (reference sequence). The CDR3 has 14 residues. V shed 5 bases and J 9 bases; nucleotides not matched to a gene: 4. The sample originates from a study of T cell responses to AZD1222 COVID-19 vaccine. Findings of the study overall: Donor demographics were predominantly white British with a female majority; clonal diversity may be underestimated.

TCRdb keeps only in-frame clones here, not all; method: immunoSEQ multiplex PCR. The table includes about 150,000 clones, approximately 89% detected once. This receptor was obtained from an adult in good health. The chain joins TRBV27 to TRBJ2-1, with 13 positions matching TRBD2. Sequenced material: peripheral blood, taken on day 0 of MenACWY control vaccination. CDR3 DNA: TGTGCCAGCAGTACTAGCGGGAGGGCCTTTGAGCAGTTCTTC. This sequence encodes CASSTSGRAFEQFF.